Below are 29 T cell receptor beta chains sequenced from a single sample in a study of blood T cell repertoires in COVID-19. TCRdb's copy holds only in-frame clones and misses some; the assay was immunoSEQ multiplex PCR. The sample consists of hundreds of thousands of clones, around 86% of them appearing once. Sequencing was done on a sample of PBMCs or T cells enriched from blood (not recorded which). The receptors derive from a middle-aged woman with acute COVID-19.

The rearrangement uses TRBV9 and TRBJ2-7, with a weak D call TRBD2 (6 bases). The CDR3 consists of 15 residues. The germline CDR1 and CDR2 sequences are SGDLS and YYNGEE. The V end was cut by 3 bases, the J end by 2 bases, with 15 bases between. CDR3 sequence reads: CASSGDAEGAYEQYF. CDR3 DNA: TGTGCCAGCAGCGGAGATGCGGAGGGTGCCTACGAGCAGTACTTC.

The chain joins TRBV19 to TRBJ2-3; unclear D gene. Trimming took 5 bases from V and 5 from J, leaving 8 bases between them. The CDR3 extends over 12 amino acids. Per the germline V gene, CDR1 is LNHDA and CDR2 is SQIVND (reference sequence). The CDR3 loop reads CASSVRQDTQYF. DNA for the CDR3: TGTGCCAGTAGTGTACGACAAGATACGCAGTATTTT.

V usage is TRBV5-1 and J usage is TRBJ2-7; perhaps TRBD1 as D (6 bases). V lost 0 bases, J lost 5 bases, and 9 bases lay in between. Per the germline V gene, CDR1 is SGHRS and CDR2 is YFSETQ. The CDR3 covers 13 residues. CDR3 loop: CASSLVRGNEQYF. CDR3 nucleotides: TGCGCCAGCAGCTTGGTCAGGGGAAACGAGCAGTACTTC.

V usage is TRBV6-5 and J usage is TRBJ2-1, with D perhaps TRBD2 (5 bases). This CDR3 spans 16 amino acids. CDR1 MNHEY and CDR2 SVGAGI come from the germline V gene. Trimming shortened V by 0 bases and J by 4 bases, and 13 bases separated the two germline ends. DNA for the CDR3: TGTGCCAGCAGTTACTCGGGTGGAGGCGAGTACAATGAGCAGTTCTTC. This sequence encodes CASSYSGGGEYNEQFF.

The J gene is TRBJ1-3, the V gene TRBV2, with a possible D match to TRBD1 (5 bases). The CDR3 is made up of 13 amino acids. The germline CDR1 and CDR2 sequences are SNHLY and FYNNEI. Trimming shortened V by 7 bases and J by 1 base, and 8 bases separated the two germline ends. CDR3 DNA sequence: TGTGCCAGCACGACAGAGTCTGGAAACACCATATATTTT. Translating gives CASTTESGNTIYF.

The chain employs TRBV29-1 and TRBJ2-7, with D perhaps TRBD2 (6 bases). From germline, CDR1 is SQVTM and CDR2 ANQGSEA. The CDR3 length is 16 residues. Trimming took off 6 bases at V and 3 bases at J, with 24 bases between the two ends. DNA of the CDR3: TGCAGCGTGACTTCACTCGGGAGTTCCACTTTCTACGAGCAGTACTTC. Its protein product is CSVTSLGSSTFYEQYF.

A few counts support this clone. Here the CDR3 DNA reads TGTGCCAGCAGCCACCACGAGGGCTTGAACACCGGGGAGCTGTTTTTT. Translation: CASSHHEGLNTGELFF. The V gene is TRBV7-9, the J gene TRBJ2-2; weak D call: TRBD2 (5 bases). This CDR3 region has 16 residues. V lost 5 bases, J lost 1 base, and 14 bases lay in between. Germline V gene sequence: CDR1 SEHNR, CDR2 FQNEAQ (reference sequence).

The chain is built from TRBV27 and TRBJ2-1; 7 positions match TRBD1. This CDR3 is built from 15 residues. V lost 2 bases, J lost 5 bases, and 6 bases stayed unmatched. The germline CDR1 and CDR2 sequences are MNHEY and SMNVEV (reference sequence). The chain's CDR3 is CASSLARGSHNEQFF. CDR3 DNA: TGTGCCAGCAGTTTAGCCAGGGGGAGTCACAATGAGCAGTTCTTC.

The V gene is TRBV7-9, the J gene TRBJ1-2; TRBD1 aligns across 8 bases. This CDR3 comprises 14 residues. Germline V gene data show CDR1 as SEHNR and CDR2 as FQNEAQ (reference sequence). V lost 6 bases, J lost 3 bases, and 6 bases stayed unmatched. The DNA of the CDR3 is TGTGCCAGCAGTGTAACAGGGGGTGACTATGGCTACACCTTC. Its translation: CASSVTGGDYGYTF.

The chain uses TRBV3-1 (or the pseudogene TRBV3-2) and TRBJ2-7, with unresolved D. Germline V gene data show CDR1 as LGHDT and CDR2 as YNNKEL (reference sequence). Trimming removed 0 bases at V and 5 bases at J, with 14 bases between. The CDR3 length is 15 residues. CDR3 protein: CASSQEITASDEQYF. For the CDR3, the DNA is TGTGCCAGCAGCCAAGAAATAACCGCGTCGGACGAGCAGTACTTC.

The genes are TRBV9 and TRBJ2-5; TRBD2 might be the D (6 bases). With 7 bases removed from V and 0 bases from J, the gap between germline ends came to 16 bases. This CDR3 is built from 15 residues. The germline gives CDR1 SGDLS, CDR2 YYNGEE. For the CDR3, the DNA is TGTGCCAGCTCGCTAGGTGGGACTCACCAAGAGACCCAGTACTTC. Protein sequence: CASSLGGTHQETQYF. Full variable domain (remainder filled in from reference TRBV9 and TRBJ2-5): DSGVTQTPKHLITATGQRVTLRCSPRSGDLSVYWYQQSLDQGLQFLIQYYNGEERAKGNILERFSAQQFPDLHSELNLSSLELGDSALYFCASSLGGTHQETQYFGPGTRLLVL.

The CDR3 coding sequence is TGTGCCAGCAATCCTACAGGGTGGACTGAAGCTTTCTTT. This codes for CASNPTGWTEAFF. This chain uses TRBV12-3 or TRBV12-4 with TRBJ1-1, with D possibly TRBD1 on 6 matching bases. This CDR3 region has 13 residues. The V end lost 7 bases, the J end lost 5 bases, and 14 bases lay between the germline ends.

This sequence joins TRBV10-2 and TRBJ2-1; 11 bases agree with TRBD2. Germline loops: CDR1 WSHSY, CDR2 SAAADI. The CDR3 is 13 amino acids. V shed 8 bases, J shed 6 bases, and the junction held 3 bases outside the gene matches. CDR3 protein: CASGTSGTNEQFF. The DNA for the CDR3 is TGCGCCAGCGGGACTAGCGGAACCAATGAGCAGTTCTTC.

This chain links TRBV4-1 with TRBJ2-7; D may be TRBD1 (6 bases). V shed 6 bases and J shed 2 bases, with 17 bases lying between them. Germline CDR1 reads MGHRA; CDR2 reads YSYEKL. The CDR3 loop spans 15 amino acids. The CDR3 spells CASRLVTDSTYEQYF. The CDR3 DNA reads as TGCGCCAGCAGACTTGTAACGGACAGCACCTACGAGCAGTACTTC.

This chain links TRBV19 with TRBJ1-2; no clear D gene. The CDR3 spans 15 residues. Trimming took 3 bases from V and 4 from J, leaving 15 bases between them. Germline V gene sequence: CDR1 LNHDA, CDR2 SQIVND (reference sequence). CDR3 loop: CASSIEETAVYGYTF. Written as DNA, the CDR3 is TGTGCCAGTAGTATTGAGGAAACGGCAGTCTATGGCTACACCTTC.

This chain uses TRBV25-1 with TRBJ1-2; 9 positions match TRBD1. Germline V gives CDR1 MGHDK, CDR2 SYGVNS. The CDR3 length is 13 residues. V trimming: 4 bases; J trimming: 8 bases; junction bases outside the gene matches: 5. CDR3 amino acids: CASSAGQGGGYTF. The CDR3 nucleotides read TGTGCCAGCAGTGCGGGACAGGGCGGCGGCTACACCTTC.

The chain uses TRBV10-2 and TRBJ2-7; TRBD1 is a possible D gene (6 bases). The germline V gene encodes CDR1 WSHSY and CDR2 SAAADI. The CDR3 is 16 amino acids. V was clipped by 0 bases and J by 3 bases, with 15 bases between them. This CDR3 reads CASSESGKARGYEQYF. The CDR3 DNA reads TGCGCCAGCAGTGAGTCGGGGAAGGCCAGGGGCTACGAGCAGTACTTC.

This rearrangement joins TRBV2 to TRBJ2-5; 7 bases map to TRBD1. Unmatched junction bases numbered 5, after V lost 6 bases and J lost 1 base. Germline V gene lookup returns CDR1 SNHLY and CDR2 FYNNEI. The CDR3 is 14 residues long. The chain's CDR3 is CASRHRGFQETQYF. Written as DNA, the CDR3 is TGTGCCAGCAGACACAGGGGCTTCCAAGAGACCCAGTACTTC. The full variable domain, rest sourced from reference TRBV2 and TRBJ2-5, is EPEVTQTPSHQVTQMGQEVILRCVPISNHLYFYWYRQILGQKVEFLVSFYNNEISEKSEIFDDQFSVERPDGSNFTLKIRSTKLEDSAMYFCASRHRGFQETQYFGPGTRLLVL.

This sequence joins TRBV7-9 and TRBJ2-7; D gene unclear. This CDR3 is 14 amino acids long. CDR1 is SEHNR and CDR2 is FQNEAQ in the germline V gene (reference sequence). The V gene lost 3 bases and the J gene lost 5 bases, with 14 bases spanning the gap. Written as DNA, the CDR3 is TGTGCCAGCAGCTTCGGTGGCTTTCAGGACGAGCAGTACTTC. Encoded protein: CASSFGGFQDEQYF. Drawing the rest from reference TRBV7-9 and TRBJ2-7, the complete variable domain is DTGVSQNPRHKITKRGQNVTFRCDPISEHNRLYWYRQTLGQGPEFLTYFQNEAQLEKSRLLSDRFSAERPKGSFSTLEIQRTEQGDSAMYLCASSFGGFQDEQYFGPGTRLTVT.

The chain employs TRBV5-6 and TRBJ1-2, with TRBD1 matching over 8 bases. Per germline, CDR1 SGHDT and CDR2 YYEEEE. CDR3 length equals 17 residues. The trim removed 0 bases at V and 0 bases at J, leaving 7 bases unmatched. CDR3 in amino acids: CASSLEAGGAPNYGYTF. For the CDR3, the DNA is TGTGCCAGCAGCTTGGAGGCAGGGGGCGCCCCTAACTATGGCTACACCTTC. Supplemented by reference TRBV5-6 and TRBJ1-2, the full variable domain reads DAGVTQSPTHLIKTRGQQVTLRCSPKSGHDTVSWYQQALGQGPQFIFQYYEEEERQRGNFPDRFSGHQFPNYSSELNVNALLLGDSALYLCASSLEAGGAPNYGYTFGSGTRLTVV.

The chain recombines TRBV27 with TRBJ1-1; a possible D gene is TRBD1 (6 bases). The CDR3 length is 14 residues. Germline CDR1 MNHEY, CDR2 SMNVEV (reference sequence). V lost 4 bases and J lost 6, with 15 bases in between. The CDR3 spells CASSSLDSGAEAFF. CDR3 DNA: TGTGCCAGCAGTTCGCTGGACAGCGGCGCTGAAGCTTTCTTT.

The CDR3 spells CASSPGWTIYNEQFF. In DNA form, the CDR3 reads TGTGCCAGCTCACCAGGTTGGACTATTTACAATGAGCAGTTCTTC. V usage is TRBV18 and J usage is TRBJ2-1; D possibly corresponds to TRBD2 (6 bases). V lost 2 bases and J 4 bases, leaving 12 bases between the germline ends. The CDR3 loop spans 15 amino acids. Germline V gene data show CDR1 as KGHSH and CDR2 as LQKENI.

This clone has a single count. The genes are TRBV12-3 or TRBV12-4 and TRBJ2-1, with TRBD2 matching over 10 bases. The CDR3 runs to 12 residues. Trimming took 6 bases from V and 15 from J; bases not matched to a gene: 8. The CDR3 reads CASSQTSGDTFF. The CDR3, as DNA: TGTGCCAGCAGCCAAACTAGCGGGGATACGTTCTTC.

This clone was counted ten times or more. CDR3 coding DNA: TGTGCCAGCAGCCAAGATGAGGGCCGGGAGTACAATCAGCCCCAGCATTTT. This encodes CASSQDEGREYNQPQHF. V usage is TRBV4-2 and J usage is TRBJ1-5; D is unresolved. Germline CDR1 and CDR2: LGHNA and YNFKEQ. The V and J ends lost 0 bases and 3 bases respectively, with 15 bases between them. This CDR3 is 17 amino acids long.

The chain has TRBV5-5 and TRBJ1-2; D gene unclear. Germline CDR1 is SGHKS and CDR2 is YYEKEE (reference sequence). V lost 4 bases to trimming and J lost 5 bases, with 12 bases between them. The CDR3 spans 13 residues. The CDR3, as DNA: TGTGCCAGCAGCGATGATGGGAGGTATGGCTACACCTTC. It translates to CASSDDGRYGYTF.

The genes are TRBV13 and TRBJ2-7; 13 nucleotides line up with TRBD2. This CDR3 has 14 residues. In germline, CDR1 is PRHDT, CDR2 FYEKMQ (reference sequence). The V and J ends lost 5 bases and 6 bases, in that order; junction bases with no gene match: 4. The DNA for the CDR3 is TGTGCCAGCAGCCCTGGACTAGCGGGAGTCGAGCAGTACTTC. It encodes CASSPGLAGVEQYF.

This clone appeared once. DNA for the CDR3: TGTGCCAGCAGCTTAGATGTCTTCCATGAGCAGTTCTTC. Its translation: CASSLDVFHEQFF. This chain joins TRBV7-9 and TRBJ2-1; no clear D. Germline values: CDR1 SEHNR, CDR2 FQNEAQ (reference sequence). The V and J ends lost 1 base and 8 bases respectively, with 9 bases between them. This CDR3 comprises 13 residues. The full variable domain, completed using reference TRBV7-9 and TRBJ2-1, is DTGVSQNPRHKITKRGQNVTFRCDPISEHNRLYWYRQTLGQGPEFLTYFQNEAQLEKSRLLSDRFSAERPKGSFSTLEIQRTEQGDSAMYLCASSLDVFHEQFFGPGTRLTVL.

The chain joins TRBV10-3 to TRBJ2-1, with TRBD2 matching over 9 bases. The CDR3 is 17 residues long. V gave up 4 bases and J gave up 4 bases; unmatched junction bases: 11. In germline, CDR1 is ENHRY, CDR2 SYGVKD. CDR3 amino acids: CAISGELGTSKYNEQFF. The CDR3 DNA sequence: TGTGCCATCAGTGGCGAACTGGGGACTAGCAAATACAATGAGCAGTTCTTC.

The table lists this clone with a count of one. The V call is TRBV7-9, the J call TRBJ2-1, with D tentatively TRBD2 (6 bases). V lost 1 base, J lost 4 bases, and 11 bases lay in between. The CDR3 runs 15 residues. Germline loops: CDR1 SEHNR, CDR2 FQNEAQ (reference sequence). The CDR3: CASSLGLRGYNEQFF. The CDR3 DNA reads TGTGCCAGCAGCTTAGGTTTGCGGGGATACAATGAGCAGTTCTTC.